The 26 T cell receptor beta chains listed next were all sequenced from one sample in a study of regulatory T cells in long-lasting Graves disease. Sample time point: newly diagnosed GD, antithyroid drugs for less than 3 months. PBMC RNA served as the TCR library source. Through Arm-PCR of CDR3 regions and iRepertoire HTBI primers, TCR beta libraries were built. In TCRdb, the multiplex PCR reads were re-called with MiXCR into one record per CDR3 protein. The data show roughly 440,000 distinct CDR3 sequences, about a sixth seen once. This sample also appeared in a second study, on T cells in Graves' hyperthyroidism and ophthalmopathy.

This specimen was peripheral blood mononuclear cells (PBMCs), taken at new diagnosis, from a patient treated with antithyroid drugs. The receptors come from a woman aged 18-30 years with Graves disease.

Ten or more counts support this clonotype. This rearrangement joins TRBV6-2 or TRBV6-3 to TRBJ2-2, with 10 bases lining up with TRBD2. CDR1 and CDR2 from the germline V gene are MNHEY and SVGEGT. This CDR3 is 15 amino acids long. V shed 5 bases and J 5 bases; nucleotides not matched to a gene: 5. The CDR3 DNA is TGTGCCAGCAGTGAACTACTAGCGGGAACCGGGGAGCTGTTTTTT. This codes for CASSELLAGTGELFF.

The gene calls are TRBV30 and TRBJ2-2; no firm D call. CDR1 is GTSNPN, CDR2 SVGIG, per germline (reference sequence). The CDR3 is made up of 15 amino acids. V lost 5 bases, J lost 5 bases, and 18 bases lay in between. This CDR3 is CAWDPRLGITGELFF. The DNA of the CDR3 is TGTGCCTGGGATCCGCGGCTGGGAATAACCGGGGAGCTGTTTTTT.

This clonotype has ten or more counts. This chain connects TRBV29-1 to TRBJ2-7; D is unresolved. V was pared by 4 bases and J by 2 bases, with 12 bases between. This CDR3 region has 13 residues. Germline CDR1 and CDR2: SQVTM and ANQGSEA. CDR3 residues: CSVVLANPYEQYF. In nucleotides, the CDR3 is TGCAGCGTTGTTTTGGCTAACCCCTACGAGCAGTACTTC.

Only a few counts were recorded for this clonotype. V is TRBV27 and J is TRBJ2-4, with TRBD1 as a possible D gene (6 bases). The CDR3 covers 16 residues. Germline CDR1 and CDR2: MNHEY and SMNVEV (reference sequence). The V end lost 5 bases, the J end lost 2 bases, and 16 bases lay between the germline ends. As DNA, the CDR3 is TGTGCCAGCAGTCAATCCACCACAGGGTCCAAAAACATTCAGTACTTC. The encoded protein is CASSQSTTGSKNIQYF.

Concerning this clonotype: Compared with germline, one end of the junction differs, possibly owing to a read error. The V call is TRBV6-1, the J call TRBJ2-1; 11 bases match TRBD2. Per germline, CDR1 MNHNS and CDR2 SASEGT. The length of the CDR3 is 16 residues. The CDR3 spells CASSVIAGGPPNEQFF. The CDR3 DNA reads TGTGCCAGCAGTGTGATAGCGGGAGGGCCTCCCAATGAACAGTTCTTC.

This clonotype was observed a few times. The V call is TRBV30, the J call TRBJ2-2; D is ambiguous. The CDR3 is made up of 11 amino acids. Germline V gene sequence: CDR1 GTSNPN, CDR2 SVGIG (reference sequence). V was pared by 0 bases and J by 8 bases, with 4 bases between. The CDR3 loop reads CAWSVSGELFF. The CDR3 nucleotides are TGTGCCTGGAGTGTATCTGGGGAGCTGTTTTTT.

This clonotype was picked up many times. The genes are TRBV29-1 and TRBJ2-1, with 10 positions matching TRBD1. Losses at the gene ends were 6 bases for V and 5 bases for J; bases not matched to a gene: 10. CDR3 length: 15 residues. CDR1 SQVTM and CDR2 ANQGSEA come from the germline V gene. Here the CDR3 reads CSVRAGTGANNEQFF. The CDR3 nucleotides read TGCAGCGTCCGGGCCGGGACAGGGGCCAACAATGAGCAGTTCTTC.

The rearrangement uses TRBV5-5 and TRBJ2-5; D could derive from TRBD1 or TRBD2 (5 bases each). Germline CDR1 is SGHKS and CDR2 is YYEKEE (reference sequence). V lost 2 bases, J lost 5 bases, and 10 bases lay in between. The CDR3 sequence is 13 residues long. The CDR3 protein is CASSFREWETQYF. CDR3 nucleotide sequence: TGTGCCAGCAGCTTCAGGGAGTGGGAGACCCAGTACTTC.

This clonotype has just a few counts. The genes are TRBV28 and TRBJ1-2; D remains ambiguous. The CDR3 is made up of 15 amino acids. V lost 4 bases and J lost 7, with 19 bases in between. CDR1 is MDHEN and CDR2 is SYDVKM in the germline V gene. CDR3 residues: CASSYAGISSAGYTF. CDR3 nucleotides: TGTGCCAGCAGTTACGCAGGCATCTCCAGTGCTGGCTACACCTTC.

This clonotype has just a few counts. This chain's CDR3 is CASSLSEQETQYF. The DNA of the CDR3 is TGTGCCAGCAGTTTATCCGAACAAGAGACCCAGTACTTC. The chain couples TRBV27 to TRBJ2-5; the D is unclear. Germline lookup yields CDR1 MNHEY and CDR2 SMNVEV (reference sequence). Trimming left V 0 bases short and J 2 bases short, with 4 bases between. The CDR3 runs to 13 residues.

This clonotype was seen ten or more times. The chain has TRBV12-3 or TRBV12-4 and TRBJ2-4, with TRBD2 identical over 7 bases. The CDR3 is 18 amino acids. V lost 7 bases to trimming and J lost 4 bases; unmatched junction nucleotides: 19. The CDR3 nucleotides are TGTGCCAGCACCCCCGGTGGGGCTAGCGGAGGGGTTAAAAACATTCAGTACTTC. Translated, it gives CASTPGGASGGVKNIQYF.

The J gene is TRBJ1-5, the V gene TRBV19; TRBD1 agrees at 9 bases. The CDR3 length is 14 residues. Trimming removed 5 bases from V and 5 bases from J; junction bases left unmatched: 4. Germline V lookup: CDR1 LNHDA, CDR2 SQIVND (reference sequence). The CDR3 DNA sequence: TGTGCCAGTAGTCAAAGGACAGGGGATCAGCCCCAGCATTTT. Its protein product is CASSQRTGDQPQHF.

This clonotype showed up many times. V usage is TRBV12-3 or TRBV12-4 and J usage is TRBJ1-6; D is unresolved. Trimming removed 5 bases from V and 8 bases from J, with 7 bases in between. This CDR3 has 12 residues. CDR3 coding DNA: TGTGCCAGCAGTCAGCACGATTCACCCCTCCACTTT. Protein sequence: CASSQHDSPLHF.

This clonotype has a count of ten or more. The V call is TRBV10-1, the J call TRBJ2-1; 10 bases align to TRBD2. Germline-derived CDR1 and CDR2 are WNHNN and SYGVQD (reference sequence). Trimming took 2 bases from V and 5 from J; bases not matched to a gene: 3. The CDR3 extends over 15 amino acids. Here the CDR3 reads CASSEKLAGHNEQFF. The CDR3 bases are TGCGCCAGCAGTGAGAAACTAGCGGGACACAATGAGCAGTTCTTC.

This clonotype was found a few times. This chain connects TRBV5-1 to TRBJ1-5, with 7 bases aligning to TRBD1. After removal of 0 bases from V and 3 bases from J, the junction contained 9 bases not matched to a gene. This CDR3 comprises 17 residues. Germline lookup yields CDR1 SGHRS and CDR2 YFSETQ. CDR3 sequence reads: CASSLETDRVVNQPQHF. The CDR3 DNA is TGCGCCAGCAGCTTGGAAACCGACAGGGTGGTCAATCAGCCCCAGCATTTT. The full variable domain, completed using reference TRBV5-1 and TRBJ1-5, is KAGVTQTPRYLIKTRGQQVTLSCSPISGHRSVSWYQQTPGQGLQFLFEYFSETQRNKGNFPGRFSGRQFSNSRSEMNVSTLELGDSALYLCASSLETDRVVNQPQHFGDGTRLSIL.

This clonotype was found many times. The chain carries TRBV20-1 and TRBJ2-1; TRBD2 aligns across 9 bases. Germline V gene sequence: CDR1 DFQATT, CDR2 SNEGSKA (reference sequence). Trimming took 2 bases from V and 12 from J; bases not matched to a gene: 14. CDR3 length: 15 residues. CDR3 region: CSARPIAGDFNRQFF. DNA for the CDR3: TGCAGTGCTAGACCGATAGCGGGAGATTTTAACCGGCAGTTCTTC.

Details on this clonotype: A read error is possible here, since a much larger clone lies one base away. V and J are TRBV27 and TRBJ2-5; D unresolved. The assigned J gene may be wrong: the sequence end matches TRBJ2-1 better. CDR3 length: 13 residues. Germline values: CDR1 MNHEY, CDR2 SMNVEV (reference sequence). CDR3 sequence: CASSPRNVYEQFF. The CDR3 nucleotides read TGTGCCAGCAGTCCCAGGAATGTCTACGAGCAGTTCTTC.

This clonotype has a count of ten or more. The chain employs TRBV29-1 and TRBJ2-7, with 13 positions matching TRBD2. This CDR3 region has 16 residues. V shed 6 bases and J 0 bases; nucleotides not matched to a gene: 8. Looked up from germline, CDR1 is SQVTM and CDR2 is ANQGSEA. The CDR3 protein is CSVAPGLAGDSYEQYF. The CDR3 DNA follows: TGCAGCGTCGCACCAGGACTAGCGGGAGACTCCTACGAGCAGTACTTC.

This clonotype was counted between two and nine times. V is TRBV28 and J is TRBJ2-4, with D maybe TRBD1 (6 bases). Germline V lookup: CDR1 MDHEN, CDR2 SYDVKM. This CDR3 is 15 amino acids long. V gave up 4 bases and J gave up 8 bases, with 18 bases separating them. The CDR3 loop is CASSSRDGAGDIQYF. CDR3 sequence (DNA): TGTGCCAGCAGTTCTCGGGATGGGGCAGGGGACATTCAGTACTTC.

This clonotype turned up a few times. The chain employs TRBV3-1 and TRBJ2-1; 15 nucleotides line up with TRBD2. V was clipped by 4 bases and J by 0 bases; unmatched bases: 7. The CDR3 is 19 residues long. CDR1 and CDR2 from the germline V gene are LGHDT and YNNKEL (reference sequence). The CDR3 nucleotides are TGTGCCAGCAGCCGGGGACTAGCGGGAGGCAAGAGCTCCTACAATGAGCAGTTCTTC. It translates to CASSRGLAGGKSSYNEQFF.

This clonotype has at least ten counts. Written as DNA, the CDR3 is TGTGCCTGGACCCCGGGCCTCACAGATACGCAGTATTTT. Its protein is CAWTPGLTDTQYF. V and J are TRBV30 and TRBJ2-3; no clear D. V gave up 4 bases and J gave up 2 bases, with 10 bases separating them. Per germline, CDR1 GTSNPN and CDR2 SVGIG (reference sequence). The CDR3 has 13 residues.

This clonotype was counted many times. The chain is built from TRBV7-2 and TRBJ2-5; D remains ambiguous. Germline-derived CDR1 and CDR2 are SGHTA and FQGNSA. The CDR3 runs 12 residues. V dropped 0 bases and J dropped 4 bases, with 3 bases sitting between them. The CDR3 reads CASSLASETQYF. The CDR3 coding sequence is TGTGCCAGCAGCTTAGCGTCAGAGACCCAGTACTTC.

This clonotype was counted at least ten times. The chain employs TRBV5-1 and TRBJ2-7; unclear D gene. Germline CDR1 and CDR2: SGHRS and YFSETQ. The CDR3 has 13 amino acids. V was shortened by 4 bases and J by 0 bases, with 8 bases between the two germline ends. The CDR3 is CASSPPNSYEQYF. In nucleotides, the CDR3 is TGCGCCAGCAGCCCTCCAAACTCCTACGAGCAGTACTTC.

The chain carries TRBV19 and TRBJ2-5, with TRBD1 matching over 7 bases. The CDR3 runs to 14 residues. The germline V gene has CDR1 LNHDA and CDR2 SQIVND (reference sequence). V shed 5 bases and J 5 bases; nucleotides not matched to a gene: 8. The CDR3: CASSFLDRDETQYF. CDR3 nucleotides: TGTGCCAGTAGTTTCTTAGACAGGGATGAGACCCAGTACTTC.

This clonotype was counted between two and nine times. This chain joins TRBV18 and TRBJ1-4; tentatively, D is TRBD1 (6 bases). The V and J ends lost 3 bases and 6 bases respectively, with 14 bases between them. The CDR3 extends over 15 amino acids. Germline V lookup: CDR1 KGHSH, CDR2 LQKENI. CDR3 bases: TGTGCCAGCTCACCCCTCCGGGGGACACATGAAAAACTGTTTTTT. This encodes CASSPLRGTHEKLFF.

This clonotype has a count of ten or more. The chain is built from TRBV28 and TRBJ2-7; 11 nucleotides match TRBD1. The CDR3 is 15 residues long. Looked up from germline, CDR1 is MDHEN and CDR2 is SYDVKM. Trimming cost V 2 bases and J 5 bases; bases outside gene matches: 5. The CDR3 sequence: CASSLGGTGGDEQYF. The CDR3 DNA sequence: TGTGCCAGCAGTTTAGGGGGGACAGGGGGTGACGAGCAGTACTTC. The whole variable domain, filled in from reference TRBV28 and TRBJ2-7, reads DVKVTQSSRYLVKRTGEKVFLECVQDMDHENMFWYRQDPGLGLRLIYFSYDVKMKEKGDIPEGYSVSREKKERFSLILESASTNQTSMYLCASSLGGTGGDEQYFGPGTRLTVT.